This TCR beta chain was recorded in a study of blood T cell repertoires in COVID-19. Overall study context: From T cells, B-cell-depleted T cells, or PBMCs came the material, which was cDNA or gDNA.

Some clones are missing from TCRdb's copy, which holds only in-frame ones; the method was immunoSEQ multiplex PCR. The profile shows roughly 170,000 clones, approximately 87% of them singletons. With 0 bases removed from V and 2 bases from J, the gap between germline ends came to 11 bases. The germline gives CDR1 LGHDT, CDR2 YNNKEL (reference sequence). The CDR3 length is 15 residues. The age range of participants was roughly 18 to 90 years, with residence in about two dozen US areas. Two negative PCRs, clearance, or symptom resolution characterized the recovered Cohort 3 donors. This sequence was found in a woman in her forties or fifties who had recovered from COVID-19. Sequencing used PBMCs or T cells enriched from blood (not recorded which). V gene TRBV3-1 (or the pseudogene TRBV3-2) combines with J gene TRBJ2-7, with a tentative D call TRBD2 (5 bases). CDR3 region: CASSQEALDTYEQYV. CDR3 sequence (DNA): TGTGCCAGCAGCCAAGAGGCACTAGACACCTACGAGCAGTACGTC.